The entry below describes one T cell receptor (beta chain). The assay was immunoSEQ multiplex PCR, and TCRdb's table has in-frame clones only and misses some. The sample lists roughly 200,000 clones, 82% occurring once. Germline CDR1 and CDR2: SGDLS and YYNGEE. The length of the CDR3 is 17 residues. The J segment lost 1 base and the V segment lost 3 bases, leaving 9 bases of the junction unmatched. This record belongs to a study of blood T cell repertoires in COVID-19. Background on the study: Researchers got acute and convalescent COVID-19 samples from the United States, Italy and Spain. PBMCs, B-cell-depleted T cells, or T cells provided the cDNA or gDNA that made up the material.

The receptor was derived from a woman aged 55-69 years with COVID-19, enrolled during active disease. The sample was peripheral blood. The chain links TRBV9 to TRBJ1-3, with 8 bases identical to TRBD1. CDR3 region: CASSARPGGVSGNTIYF. The CDR3, as DNA: TGTGCCAGCAGCGCTAGACCAGGGGGCGTTTCTGGAAACACCATATATTTT.